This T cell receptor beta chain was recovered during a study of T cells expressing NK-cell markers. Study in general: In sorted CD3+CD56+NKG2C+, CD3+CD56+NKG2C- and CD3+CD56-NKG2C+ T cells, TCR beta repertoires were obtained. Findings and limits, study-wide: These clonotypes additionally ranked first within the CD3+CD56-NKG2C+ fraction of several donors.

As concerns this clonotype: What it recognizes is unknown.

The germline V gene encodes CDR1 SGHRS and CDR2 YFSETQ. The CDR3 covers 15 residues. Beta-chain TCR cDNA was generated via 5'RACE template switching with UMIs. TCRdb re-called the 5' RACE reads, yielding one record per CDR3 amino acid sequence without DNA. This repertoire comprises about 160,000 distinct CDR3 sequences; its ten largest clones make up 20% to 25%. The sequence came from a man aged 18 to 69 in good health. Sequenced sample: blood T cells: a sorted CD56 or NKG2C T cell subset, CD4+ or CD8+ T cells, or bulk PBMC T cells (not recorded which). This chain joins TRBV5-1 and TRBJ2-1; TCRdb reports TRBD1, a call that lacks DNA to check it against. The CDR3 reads CASSPRPGSLNEQFF.